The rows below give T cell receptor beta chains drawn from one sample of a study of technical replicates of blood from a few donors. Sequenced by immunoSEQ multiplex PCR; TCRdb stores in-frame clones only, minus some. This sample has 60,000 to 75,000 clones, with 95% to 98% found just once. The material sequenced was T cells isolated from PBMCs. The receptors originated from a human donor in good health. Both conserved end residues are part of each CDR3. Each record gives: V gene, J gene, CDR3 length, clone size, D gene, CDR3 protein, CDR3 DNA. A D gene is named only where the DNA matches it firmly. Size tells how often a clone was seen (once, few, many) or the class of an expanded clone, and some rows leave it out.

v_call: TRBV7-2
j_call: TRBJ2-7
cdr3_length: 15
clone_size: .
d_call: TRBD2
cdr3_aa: CASSFLKGGPYEQYF
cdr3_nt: TGTGCCAGCAGCTTCTTGAAGGGAGGGCCCTACGAGCAGTACTTC

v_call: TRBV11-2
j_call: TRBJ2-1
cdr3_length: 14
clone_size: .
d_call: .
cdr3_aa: CASSSNFGNNEQFF
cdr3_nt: TGTGCCAGCAGCAGTAACTTCGGGAACAATGAGCAGTTCTTC

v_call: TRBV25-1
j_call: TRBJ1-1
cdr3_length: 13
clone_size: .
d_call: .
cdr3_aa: CASSPGINTEAFF
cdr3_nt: TGTGCCAGCAGTCCCGGGATAAACACTGAAGCTTTCTTT

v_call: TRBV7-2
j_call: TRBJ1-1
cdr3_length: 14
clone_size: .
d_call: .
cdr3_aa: CASSPPGGGAEAFF
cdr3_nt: TGTGCCAGCAGCCCCCCCGGGGGAGGGGCTGAAGCTTTCTTT

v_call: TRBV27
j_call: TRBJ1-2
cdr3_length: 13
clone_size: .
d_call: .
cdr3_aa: CASSLGANYGYTF
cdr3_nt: TGTGCCAGCAGTTTAGGGGCCAACTATGGCTACACCTTC

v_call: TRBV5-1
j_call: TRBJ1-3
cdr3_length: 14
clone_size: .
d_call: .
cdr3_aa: CASSIDTPGNTIYF
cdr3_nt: TGCGCCAGCAGCATTGACACGCCTGGAAACACCATATATTTT

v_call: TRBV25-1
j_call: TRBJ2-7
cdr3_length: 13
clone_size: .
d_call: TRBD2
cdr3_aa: CASTSGPSYEQYF
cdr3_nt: TGTGCCAGCACTAGCGGTCCCTCCTACGAGCAGTACTTC

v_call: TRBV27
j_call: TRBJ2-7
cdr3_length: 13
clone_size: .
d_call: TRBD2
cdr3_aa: CASMGLAAYEQYF
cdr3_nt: TGTGCCAGCATGGGACTAGCGGCCTACGAGCAGTACTTC

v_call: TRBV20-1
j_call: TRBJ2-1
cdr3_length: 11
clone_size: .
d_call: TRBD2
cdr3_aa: CSASPSGSQFF
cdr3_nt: TGCAGTGCTAGTCCCAGCGGGAGCCAGTTCTTC

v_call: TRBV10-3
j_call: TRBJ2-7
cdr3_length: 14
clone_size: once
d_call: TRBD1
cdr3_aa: CAISPGQGPYEQYF
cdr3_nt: TGTGCCATCAGTCCGGGACAGGGGCCCTACGAGCAGTACTTC

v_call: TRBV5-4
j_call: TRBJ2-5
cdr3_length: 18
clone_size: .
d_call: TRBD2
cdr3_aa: CASSHLTSGSSLSETQYF
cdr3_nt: TGTGCCAGCAGCCACCTTACTAGCGGGTCCTCCTTAAGCGAGACCCAGTACTTC

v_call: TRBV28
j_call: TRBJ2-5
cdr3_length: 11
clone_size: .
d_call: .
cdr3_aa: CATSEVETQYF
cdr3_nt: TGTGCCACCTCGGAGGTGGAGACCCAGTACTTC

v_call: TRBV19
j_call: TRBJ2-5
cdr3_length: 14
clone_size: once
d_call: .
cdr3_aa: CASSISSGKETQYF
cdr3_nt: TGTGCCAGTAGTATAAGTTCGGGGAAGGAGACCCAGTACTTC

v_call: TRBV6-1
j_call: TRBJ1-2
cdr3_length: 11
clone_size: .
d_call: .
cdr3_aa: CASITGPGYTF
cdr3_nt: TGTGCCAGCATAACAGGGCCTGGCTACACCTTC

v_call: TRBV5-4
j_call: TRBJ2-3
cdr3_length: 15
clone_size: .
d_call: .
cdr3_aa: CASSLPETSTDTQYF
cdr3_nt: TGTGCCAGCAGCCTCCCCGAGACTAGCACAGATACGCAGTATTTT

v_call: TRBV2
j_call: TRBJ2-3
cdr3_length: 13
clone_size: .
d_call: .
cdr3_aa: CASATSSADTQYF
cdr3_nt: TGTGCCAGCGCAACTAGCTCAGCAGATACGCAGTATTTT

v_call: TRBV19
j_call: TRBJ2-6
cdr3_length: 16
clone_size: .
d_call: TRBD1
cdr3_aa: CASSTGQASGANVLTF
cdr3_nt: TGTGCCAGTAGTACAGGACAGGCGAGTGGGGCCAACGTCCTGACTTTC

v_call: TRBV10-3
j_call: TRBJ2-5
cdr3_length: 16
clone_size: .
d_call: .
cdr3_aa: CAISEGREESIGTQYF
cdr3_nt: TGTGCCATCAGTGAAGGCAGGGAGGAATCGATAGGGACCCAGTACTTC

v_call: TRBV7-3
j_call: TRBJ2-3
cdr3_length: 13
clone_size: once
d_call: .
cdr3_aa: CATAGDITDTQYF
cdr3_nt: TGTGCCACCGCCGGAGATATCACAGATACGCAGTATTTT

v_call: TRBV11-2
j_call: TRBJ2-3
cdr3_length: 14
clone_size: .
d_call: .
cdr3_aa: CACGLGGPTDTQYF
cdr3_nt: TGTGCCTGCGGGTTAGGAGGGCCTACAGATACGCAGTATTTT

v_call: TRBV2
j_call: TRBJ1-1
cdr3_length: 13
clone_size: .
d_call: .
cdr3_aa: CAGTLGSGTEAFF
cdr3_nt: TGTGCCGGTACTCTGGGGAGTGGGACTGAAGCTTTCTTT

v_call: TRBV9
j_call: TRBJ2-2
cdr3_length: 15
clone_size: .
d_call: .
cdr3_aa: CASSVGSGSTGELFF
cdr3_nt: TGTGCCAGCAGCGTAGGGTCAGGGTCAACCGGGGAGCTGTTTTTT

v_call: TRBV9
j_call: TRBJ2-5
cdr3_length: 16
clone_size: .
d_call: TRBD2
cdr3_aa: CASSPRLAGGPGSQYF
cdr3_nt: TGTGCCAGCAGCCCTCGACTAGCGGGAGGGCCGGGGTCCCAGTACTTC

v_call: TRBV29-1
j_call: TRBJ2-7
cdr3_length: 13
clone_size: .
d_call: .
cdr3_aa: CSVEVGGRNEQYF
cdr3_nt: TGCAGCGTTGAAGTGGGAGGTAGAAACGAGCAGTACTTC

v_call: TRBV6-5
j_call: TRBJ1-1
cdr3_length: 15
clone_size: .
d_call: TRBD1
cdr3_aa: CASSYSYRGGTEAFF
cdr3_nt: TGTGCCAGCAGTTACTCGTACAGGGGGGGTACTGAAGCTTTCTTT

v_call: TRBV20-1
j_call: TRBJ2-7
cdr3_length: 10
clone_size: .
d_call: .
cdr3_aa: CSAREGGQYF
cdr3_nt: TGCAGTGCCAGAGAGGGGGGGCAGTACTTC

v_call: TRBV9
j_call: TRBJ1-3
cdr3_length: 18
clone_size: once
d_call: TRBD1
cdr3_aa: CASSPRTGEGLSGNTIYF
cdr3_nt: TGTGCCAGCAGCCCTAGGACAGGGGAAGGGCTATCTGGAAACACCATATATTTT

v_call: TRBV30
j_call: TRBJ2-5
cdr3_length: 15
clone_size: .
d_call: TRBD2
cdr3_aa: CAWSESGGTKETQYF
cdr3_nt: TGTGCCTGGAGTGAGTCTGGCGGGACTAAAGAGACCCAGTACTTC

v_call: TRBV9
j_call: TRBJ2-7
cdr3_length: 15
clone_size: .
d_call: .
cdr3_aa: CASSVSQGYSYEQYF
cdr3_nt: TGTGCCAGCAGCGTTTCCCAGGGGTACTCCTACGAGCAGTACTTC

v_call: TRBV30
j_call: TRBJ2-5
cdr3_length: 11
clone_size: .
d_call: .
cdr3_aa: CAWSVGETQYF
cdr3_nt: TGTGCCTGGAGTGTCGGGGAGACCCAGTACTTC

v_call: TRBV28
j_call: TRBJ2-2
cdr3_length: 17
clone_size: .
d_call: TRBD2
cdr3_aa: CASSLGLAGGLTGELFF
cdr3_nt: TGTGCCAGCAGTTTAGGACTAGCGGGAGGTCTCACCGGGGAGCTGTTTTTT

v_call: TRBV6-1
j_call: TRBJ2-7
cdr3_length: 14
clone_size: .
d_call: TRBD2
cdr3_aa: CASRMREGVYEQYF
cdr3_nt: TGTGCCAGCAGGATGCGGGAGGGAGTCTACGAGCAGTACTTC

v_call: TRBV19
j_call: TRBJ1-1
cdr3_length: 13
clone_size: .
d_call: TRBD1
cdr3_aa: CASSTGQIPEAFF
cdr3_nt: TGTGCCAGTAGTACGGGACAGATCCCTGAAGCTTTCTTT

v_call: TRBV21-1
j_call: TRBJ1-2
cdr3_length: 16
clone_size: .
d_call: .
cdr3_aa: CASSSWMGRVTYGYTF
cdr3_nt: TGTGCCAGCAGCTCCTGGATGGGCAGGGTTACGTATGGCTACACCTTC

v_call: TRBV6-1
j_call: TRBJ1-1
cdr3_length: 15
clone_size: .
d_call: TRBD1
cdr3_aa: CASSERQGIRTEAFF
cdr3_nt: TGTGCCAGCAGTGAGCGACAGGGAATCCGGACTGAAGCTTTCTTT

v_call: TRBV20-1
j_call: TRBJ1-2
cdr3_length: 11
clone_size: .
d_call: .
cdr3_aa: CSAGGLDGYTF
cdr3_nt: TGCAGTGCCGGGGGTCTGGATGGCTACACCTTC

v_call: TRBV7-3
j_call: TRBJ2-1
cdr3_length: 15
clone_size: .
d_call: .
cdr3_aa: CASSPVGGRYNEQFF
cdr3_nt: TGTGCCAGCAGCCCGGTCGGGGGGCGATACAATGAGCAGTTCTTC

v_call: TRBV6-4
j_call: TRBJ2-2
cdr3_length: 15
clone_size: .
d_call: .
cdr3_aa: CASSDVSGNTGELFF
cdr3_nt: TGTGCCAGCAGTGACGTATCAGGGAACACCGGGGAGCTGTTTTTT

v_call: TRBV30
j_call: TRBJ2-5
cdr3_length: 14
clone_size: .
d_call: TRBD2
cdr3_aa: CAWAETSGRGTQYF
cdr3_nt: TGTGCCTGGGCCGAGACTAGCGGGAGAGGGACCCAGTACTTC

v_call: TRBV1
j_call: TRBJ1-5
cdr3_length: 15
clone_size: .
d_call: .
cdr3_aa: CTSSRRDRGCQPQHF
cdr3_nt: TGCACCAGCAGCAGAAGGGACAGGGGTTGCCAGCCCCAGCATTTT

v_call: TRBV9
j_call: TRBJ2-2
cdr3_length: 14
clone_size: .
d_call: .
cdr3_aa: CASSYRENTGELFF
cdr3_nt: TGTGCCAGCAGCTACCGGGAGAACACCGGGGAGCTGTTTTTT

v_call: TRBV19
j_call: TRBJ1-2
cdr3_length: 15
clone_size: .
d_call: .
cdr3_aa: CASSIITDRLYGYTF
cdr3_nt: TGTGCCAGTAGTATAATAACGGACAGACTCTATGGCTACACCTTC

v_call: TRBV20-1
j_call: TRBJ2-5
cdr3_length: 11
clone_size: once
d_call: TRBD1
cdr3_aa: CSATGEETQYF
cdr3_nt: TGCAGTGCGACAGGGGAGGAGACCCAGTACTTC

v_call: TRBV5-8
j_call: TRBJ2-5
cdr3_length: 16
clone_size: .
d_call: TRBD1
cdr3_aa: CASSFSGQEYQETQYF
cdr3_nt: TGTGCCAGCAGCTTTTCCGGACAGGAGTACCAAGAGACCCAGTACTTC

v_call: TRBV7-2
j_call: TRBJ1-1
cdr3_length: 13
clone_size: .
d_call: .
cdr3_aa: CASRTNRDTEAFF
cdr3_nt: TGTGCCAGCAGGACTAACAGGGACACTGAAGCTTTCTTT

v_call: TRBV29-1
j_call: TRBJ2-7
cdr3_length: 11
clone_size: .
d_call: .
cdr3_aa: CSVDDSYEQYF
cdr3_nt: TGCAGCGTTGACGACAGCTACGAGCAGTACTTC

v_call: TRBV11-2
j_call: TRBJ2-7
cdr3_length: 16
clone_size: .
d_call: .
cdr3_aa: CASSLGLAASSYEQYF
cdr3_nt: TGTGCCAGCAGCTTAGGTTTAGCGGCCAGCTCCTACGAGCAGTACTTC

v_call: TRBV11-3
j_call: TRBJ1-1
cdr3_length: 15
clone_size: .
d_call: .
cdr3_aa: CASSSTAGSNTEAFF
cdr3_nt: TGTGCCAGCAGCTCGACTGCGGGGTCGAACACTGAAGCTTTCTTT

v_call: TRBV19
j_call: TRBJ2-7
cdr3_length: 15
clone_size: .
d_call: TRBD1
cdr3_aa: CASSAGTGGLYEQYF
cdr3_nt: TGTGCCAGTAGCGCCGGGACAGGGGGCTTGTACGAGCAGTACTTC

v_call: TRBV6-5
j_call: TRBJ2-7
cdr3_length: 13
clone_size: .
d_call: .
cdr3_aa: CASSRGLAYEQYF
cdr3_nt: TGTGCCAGCAGCCGAGGACTGGCCTACGAGCAGTACTTC

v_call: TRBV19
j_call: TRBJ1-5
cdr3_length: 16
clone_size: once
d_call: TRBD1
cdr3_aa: CASSINADRGRQPQHF
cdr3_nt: TGTGCCAGTAGTATTAACGCGGACAGGGGACGTCAGCCCCAGCATTTT

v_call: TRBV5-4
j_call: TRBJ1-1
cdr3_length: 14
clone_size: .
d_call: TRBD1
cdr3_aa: CAGRDRGLNTEAFF
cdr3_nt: TGTGCCGGCCGGGACAGGGGGCTGAACACTGAAGCTTTCTTT

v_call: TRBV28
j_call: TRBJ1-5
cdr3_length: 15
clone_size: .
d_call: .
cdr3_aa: CAYGQGGYSNQPQHF
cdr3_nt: TGTGCCTATGGGCAGGGTGGTTATAGCAATCAGCCCCAGCATTTT

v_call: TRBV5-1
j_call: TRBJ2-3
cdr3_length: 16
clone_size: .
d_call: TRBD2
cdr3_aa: CASSEGLAGGIDTQYF
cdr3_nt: TGCGCCAGCAGCGAGGGACTAGCGGGAGGAATAGATACGCAGTATTTT

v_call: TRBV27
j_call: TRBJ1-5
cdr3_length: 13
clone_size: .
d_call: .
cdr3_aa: CASRDSSNQPQHF
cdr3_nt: TGTGCCAGCCGAGACAGTAGCAATCAGCCCCAGCATTTT

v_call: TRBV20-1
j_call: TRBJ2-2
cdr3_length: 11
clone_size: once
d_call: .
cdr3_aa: CSAPDTGELFF
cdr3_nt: TGCAGTGCTCCAGACACCGGGGAGCTGTTTTTT

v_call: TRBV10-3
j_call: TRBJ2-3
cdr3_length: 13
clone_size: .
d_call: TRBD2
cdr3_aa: CAISRTSEDTQYF
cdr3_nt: TGTGCCATCAGCCGTACTAGCGAGGATACGCAGTATTTT

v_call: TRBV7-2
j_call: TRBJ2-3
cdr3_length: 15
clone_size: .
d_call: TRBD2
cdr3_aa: CASSLDTSGTDTQYF
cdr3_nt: TGTGCCAGCAGCTTAGACACTAGCGGGACGGATACGCAGTATTTT